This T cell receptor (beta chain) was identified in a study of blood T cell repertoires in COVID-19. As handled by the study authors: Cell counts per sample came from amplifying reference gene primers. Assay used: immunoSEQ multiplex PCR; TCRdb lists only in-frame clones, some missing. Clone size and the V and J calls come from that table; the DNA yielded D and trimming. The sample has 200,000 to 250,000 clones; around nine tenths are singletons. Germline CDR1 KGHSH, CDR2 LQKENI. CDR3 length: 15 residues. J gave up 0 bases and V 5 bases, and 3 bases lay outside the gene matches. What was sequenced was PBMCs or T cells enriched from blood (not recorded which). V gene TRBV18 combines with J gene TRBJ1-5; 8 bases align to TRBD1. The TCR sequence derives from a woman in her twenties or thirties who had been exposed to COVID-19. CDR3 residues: CASSAGQGSNQPQHF. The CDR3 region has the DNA TGTGCCAGCTCAGCAGGACAGGGTAGCAATCAGCCCCAGCATTTT.